These 17 T cell receptor beta chains originate from one sample sequenced in a study of T cells in Graves' hyperthyroidism and ophthalmopathy. Amplified regions were TCR beta CDR3 sequences from RNA transcripts. The HTBI primer set drove a first-round RT-PCR of the TCR CDR3. TCRdb itself ran the multiplex PCR reads through MiXCR, one entry per CDR3 protein. The top ten hold roughly 30% of the sample, which has around 720,000 distinct CDR3 sequences, 35% seen once. Material: blood. The receptor set was obtained from a woman in her thirties or forties with Graves' hyperthyroidism.

On this clonotype itself: Since a much larger clone is just one base distant, this may be a read error. In nucleotides, the CDR3 is TGTGCCAGTAGTATTGGGGGTTTCGGTCAGCCCCAGCTTTTT. Translated: CASSIGGFGQPQLF. The chain is built from TRBV19 and TRBJ1-5; possibly TRBD1 for D (5 bases). Germline lookup yields CDR1 LNHDA and CDR2 SQIVND (reference sequence). The length of the CDR3 is 14 residues.

The rearrangement links TRBV2 to TRBJ1-2; D gene unclear. With 0 bases removed from V and 0 bases from J, the gap between germline ends came to 8 bases. Germline V gene data show CDR1 as SNHLY and CDR2 as FYNNEI. CDR3 size: 15 residues. CDR3 amino acids: CASSEAHEANYGYTF. In DNA form, the CDR3 reads TGTGCCAGCAGTGAAGCTCATGAGGCTAACTATGGCTACACCTTC. The variable domain in full, completed from reference TRBV2 and TRBJ1-2, reads EPEVTQTPSHQVTQMGQEVILRCVPISNHLYFYWYRQILGQKVEFLVSFYNNEISEKSEIFDDQFSVERPDGSNFTLKIRSTKLEDSAMYFCASSEAHEANYGYTFGSGTRLTVV.

This clonotype was detected ten times or more. The genes are TRBV19 and TRBJ1-6; maybe TRBD1 (5 bases). Germline V gives CDR1 LNHDA, CDR2 SQIVND (reference sequence). V dropped 6 bases and J dropped 8 bases, with 14 bases sitting between them. This CDR3 is built from 14 residues. This CDR3 is CASSKDINYSPLHF. The CDR3, as DNA: TGTGCCAGTAGCAAGGACATCAATTATTCACCCCTCCACTTT.

About this clonotype itself: Given a much more abundant clone one base away, this may be a read error. The chain carries TRBV20-1 and TRBJ2-7; TRBD2 matches at 8 bases. Germline V CDR1 and CDR2: DFQATT, SNEGSKA (reference sequence). The CDR3 consists of 14 residues. The CDR3 region has the DNA TGCAGTGCTAGAGTTGCCAGCGGGGGCCACGAGCAGTCCTTC. Translation: CSARVASGGHEQSF.

The V and J genes are TRBV7-2 and TRBJ1-4, with D maybe TRBD1 (5 bases). Germline CDR1 SGHTA, CDR2 FQGNSA. The V end lost 1 base, the J end lost 3 bases, and 15 bases lay between the germline ends. The CDR3 sequence is 17 residues long. This CDR3 is CASSLGSAGLSNEKLFF. CDR3 nucleotide sequence: TGTGCCAGCAGCTTAGGTTCGGCGGGGCTTTCTAATGAAAAACTGTTTTTT.

This clonotype was recorded at least ten times. V usage is TRBV2 and J usage is TRBJ1-5; D ambiguous. The germline V gene encodes CDR1 SNHLY and CDR2 FYNNEI. This CDR3 spans 15 amino acids. The V end was cut by 4 bases, the J end by 4 bases, with 14 bases between. DNA for the CDR3: TGTGCCAGCAGTGGTACAGATTCCCAAAATCAGCCCCAGCATTTT. This encodes CASSGTDSQNQPQHF.

This chain links TRBV6-1 with TRBJ2-6; 11 bases fit TRBD1. Trimming took 1 base from V and 0 from J; bases not matched to a gene: 2. This CDR3 has 18 amino acids. Germline CDR1 and CDR2: MNHNS and SASEGT. In DNA, the CDR3 is TGTGCCAGCAGTGAAGGGACAGGGGGCAGCTCTGGGGCCAACGTCCTGACTTTC. It encodes CASSEGTGGSSGANVLTF.

The chain joins TRBV7-2 to TRBJ1-3; maybe TRBD1 (6 bases). CDR3 length equals 15 residues. Per the germline V gene, CDR1 is SGHTA and CDR2 is FQGNSA. Trimming took 5 bases from V and 4 from J, leaving 15 bases between them. CDR3 sequence: CASSRTGTRGNTIYF. In DNA form, the CDR3 reads TGTGCCAGCAGCCGAACAGGGACCCGGGGAAACACCATATATTTT.

In its sample, this clonotype was seen a few times. The V call is TRBV6-5, the J call TRBJ1-4; D ambiguous. Germline lookup yields CDR1 MNHEY and CDR2 SVGAGI. V was clipped by 5 bases and J by 3 bases, with 13 bases between them. The CDR3 is 15 residues long. This CDR3 reads CASSPTGPSNEKLFF. The CDR3 bases are TGTGCCAGCAGTCCTACCGGGCCCTCTAATGAAAAACTGTTTTTT.

This clonotype was recorded many times. V usage is TRBV29-1 and J usage is TRBJ2-7, with 9 bases fitting TRBD2. The CDR3 totals 15 residues. Trimming took 5 bases from V and 5 from J; bases not matched to a gene: 13. Germline V gene sequence: CDR1 SQVTM, CDR2 ANQGSEA. CDR3: CSVPTYGTSNNEQYF. The CDR3 DNA follows: TGCAGCGTTCCAACTTACGGGACTAGCAATAACGAGCAGTACTTC.

This clonotype came up a few times. V is TRBV19 and J is TRBJ1-5; D call uncertain. Germline values: CDR1 LNHDA, CDR2 SQIVND (reference sequence). CDR3 length: 15 residues. V was pared by 1 base and J by 0 bases, with 7 bases between. The DNA for the CDR3 is TGTGCCAGTAGTATAGTACCTTATAGCAATCAGCCCCAGCATTTT. Protein: CASSIVPYSNQPQHF.

V and J are TRBV9 and TRBJ1-2, with D possibly matching TRBD1 (6 bases). The germline gives CDR1 SGDLS, CDR2 YYNGEE. This CDR3 spans 13 amino acids. Trimming took 4 bases from V and 4 from J, leaving 11 bases between them. The CDR3 is CASSQQGTYGYTF. The CDR3 DNA reads TGTGCCAGCAGCCAACAGGGTACCTATGGCTACACCTTC.

This clonotype was observed at least ten times. The CDR3 bases are TGTGCCAGCAGCTTGGCGCAGGAAGCGTGGGGCTACACCTTC. It translates to CASSLAQEAWGYTF. V is TRBV5-4 and J is TRBJ1-2; D remains unclear. The CDR3 loop spans 14 amino acids. V lost 0 bases and J 8 bases, leaving 14 bases between the germline ends. The germline V gene encodes CDR1 SGHNT and CDR2 YYREEE (reference sequence).

In regard to this clonotype: A much more abundant neighbour one base away suggests this may be a read error. The chain recombines TRBV10-3 with TRBJ1-1; D is undetermined. This CDR3 region has 14 residues. The V end lost 6 bases, the J end lost 4 bases, and 15 bases lay between the germline ends. Per the germline V gene, CDR1 is ENHRY and CDR2 is SYGVKD. The CDR3 here is CAISHDLLGTEAFF. The DNA of the CDR3 is TGTGCCATCAGCCACGACCTATTGGGCACTGAAGCTTTCTTT.

CDR3 in amino acids: CASSFRRAAGGRGYTF. The CDR3 nucleotides are TGTGCCAGCAGTTTTCGGAGAGCGGCAGGGGGCAGAGGCTACACCTTC. The rearrangement joins TRBV28 to TRBJ1-2, with 8 bases lining up with TRBD1. J gave up 8 bases and V 3 bases, and 14 bases lay outside the gene matches. CDR1 and CDR2 (germline): MDHEN, SYDVKM. CDR3 size: 16 residues.

This clonotype was seen repeatedly, ten times or more. The chain combines TRBV7-2 with TRBJ2-6, with 7 nucleotides matching TRBD1. The CDR3 has 15 residues. From germline, CDR1 is SGHTA and CDR2 FQGNSA. With V trimmed by 3 bases and J by 2 bases, 1 base remained unmatched. The CDR3 nucleotides are TGTGCCAGCAGCTTGACAGGGACTGGGGCCAACGTCCTGACTTTC. It encodes CASSLTGTGANVLTF.

This clonotype was recorded at least ten times. As the CDR3 is not closed by the conserved phenylalanine or tryptophan, this likely results from a read error. The limits of the CDR3 on the DNA are not certain, so only TCRdb's listed CDR3 is given. The chain employs TRBV7-9 and TRBJ1-6. The CDR3 spans 10 residues, counting both ends. Per germline, CDR1 SEHNR and CDR2 FQNEAQ (reference sequence). The CDR3 sequence: CASSSPCGGS.